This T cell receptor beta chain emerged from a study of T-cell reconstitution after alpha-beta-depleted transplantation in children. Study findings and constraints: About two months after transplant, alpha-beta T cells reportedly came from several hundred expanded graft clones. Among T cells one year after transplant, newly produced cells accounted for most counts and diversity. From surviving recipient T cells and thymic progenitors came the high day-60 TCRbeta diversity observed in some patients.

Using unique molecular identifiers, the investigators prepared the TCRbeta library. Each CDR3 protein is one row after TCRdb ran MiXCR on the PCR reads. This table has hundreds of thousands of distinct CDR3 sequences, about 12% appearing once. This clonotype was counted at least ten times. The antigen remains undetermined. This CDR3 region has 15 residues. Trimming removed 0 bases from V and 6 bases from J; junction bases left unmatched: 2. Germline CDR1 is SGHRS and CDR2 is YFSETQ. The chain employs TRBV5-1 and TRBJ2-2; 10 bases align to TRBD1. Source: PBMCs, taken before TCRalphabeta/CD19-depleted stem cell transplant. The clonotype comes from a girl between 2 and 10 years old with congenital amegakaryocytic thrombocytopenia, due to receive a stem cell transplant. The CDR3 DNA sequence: TGCGCCAGCAGCTTGGGGGACAGGGGCTCCGGGGAGCTGTTTTTT. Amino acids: CASSLGDRGSGELFF.